A single sample is the source of the 25 T cell receptor beta chains below, sequenced in a study of blood T cell repertoires in COVID-19. The repertoire was sequenced with immunoSEQ multiplex PCR; TCRdb's copy has only in-frame clones and lacks some. Of 130,000 to 150,000 clones detected, approximately 90% appear once; the ten largest clones hold over 8.5%. Sequenced sample: peripheral blood. All receptors derive from a woman between 50 and 59 years old with active or convalescent COVID-19.

The sample holds one count of this clone. Relative to the germline gene, one junction end is altered; a read error may explain this. The chain employs TRBV23-1 and TRBJ1-4, with 7 bases aligning to TRBD1. TRBV23-1 is recorded as an ORF, its role being uncertain. The CDR3 contains 16 residues. CDR3 nucleotide sequence: TGCGCCAGCAGTCCCGATCGAGACAGGGCTAAGGAAAAACTGTTTTTT. Its protein product is CASSPDRDRAKEKLFF.

This chain joins TRBV6-1 and TRBJ1-1; no firm D call. Germline CDR1 MNHNS, CDR2 SASEGT. The CDR3 length is 13 residues. V was trimmed by 0 bases and J by 7 bases, leaving 9 bases between them. The CDR3 DNA is TGTGCCAGCAGTGAAGCCAGTACGCTTGAAGCTTTCTTT. Translated, it gives CASSEASTLEAFF.

V usage is TRBV4-2 and J usage is TRBJ2-7; tentative D call: TRBD1 (6 bases). V was clipped by 1 base and J by 4 bases, with 11 bases between them. The CDR3 is made up of 14 amino acids. Germline lookup yields CDR1 LGHNA and CDR2 YNFKEQ. The chain's CDR3 is CASSQVSGEYEQYF. DNA of the CDR3: TGTGCCAGCAGCCAAGTCTCAGGGGAGTACGAGCAGTACTTC.

J is TRBJ1-2 and V is TRBV4-1, with a weak D call TRBD1 (6 bases). This CDR3 comprises 17 residues. Deletions cut 0 bases from V and 4 bases from J, with 18 bases between. Germline loops: CDR1 MGHRA, CDR2 YSYEKL. The CDR3 DNA is TGCGCCAGCAGCCAAGATGGGGGGGGGCGCTTGATCTATGGCTACACCTTC. Amino acids: CASSQDGGGRLIYGYTF.

The chain employs TRBV6-2 or TRBV6-3 and TRBJ2-7; TRBD1 is a possible D gene (6 bases). The germline V gene has CDR1 MNHEY and CDR2 SVGEGT. Deletions cut 2 bases from V and 3 bases from J, with 14 bases between. There are 15 residues in the CDR3. CDR3 DNA sequence: TGTGCCAGCAGTTACAGTCGGTCACAGGGCTACGAGCAGTACTTC. It specifies CASSYSRSQGYEQYF.

The V call is TRBV19, the J call TRBJ1-1; D is unclear. CDR1 LNHDA and CDR2 SQIVND come from the germline V gene (reference sequence). CDR3 size: 11 residues. With 6 bases removed from V and 3 bases from J, the gap between germline ends came to 5 bases. The CDR3 bases are TGTGCCAGTAGCGCGTACACTGAAGCTTTCTTT. It specifies CASSAYTEAFF.

V usage is TRBV12-5 and J usage is TRBJ2-1; TRBD1 matches 9 bases. V dropped 6 bases and J dropped 5; count of bases not matched to a gene: 11. CDR1 and CDR2 from the germline V gene are LGHNT and FRNRAP. This CDR3 spans 16 amino acids. CDR3 region: CASGSSDRGVHNEQFF. CDR3 DNA: TGTGCTAGTGGATCCTCCGACAGGGGGGTACACAATGAGCAGTTCTTC.

The rearrangement joins TRBV6-5 to TRBJ1-1, with 7 bases fitting TRBD1. This CDR3 comprises 14 residues. Per germline, CDR1 MNHEY and CDR2 SVGAGI. The J segment lost 11 bases and the V segment lost 7 bases, leaving 16 bases of the junction unmatched. CDR3 in amino acids: CASTPTGLTGYAFF. The CDR3 DNA reads TGTGCCAGCACCCCTACCGGGCTGACAGGGTATGCTTTCTTT.

V is TRBV4-2 and J is TRBJ2-1; 9 bases align to TRBD2. From germline, CDR1 is LGHNA and CDR2 YNFKEQ. Germline trimming cut 1 base from V and 3 bases from J; bases unmatched to any gene: 7. The CDR3 covers 17 residues. In DNA, the CDR3 is TGTGCCAGCAGCCAAGCGGCCGTACTAGCGGGCTACAATGAGCAGTTCTTC. This codes for CASSQAAVLAGYNEQFF.

Details on this clone: The germline gene is not matched at one end of the junction; a read error may be the cause. This chain links TRBV27 with TRBJ1-2, with D hard to call. From germline, CDR1 is MNHEY and CDR2 SMNVEV (reference sequence). CDR3 length: 13 residues. The CDR3 DNA sequence: TGTGCCAGCAGTTTCGACCCCCTGGGAGTCTTTATCTTC. Amino acids: CASSFDPLGVFIF.

The chain couples TRBV2 to TRBJ2-5; tentative D call: TRBD2 (5 bases). Germline CDR1 reads SNHLY; CDR2 reads FYNNEI. The CDR3 spans 12 residues. The V end was cut by 5 bases, the J end by 5 bases, with 9 bases between. The CDR3 sequence is CASSYERETQYF. For the CDR3, the DNA is TGTGCCAGCAGTTACGAGCGGGAGACCCAGTACTTC.

This clone was found a few times. The chain carries TRBV7-9 and TRBJ2-7; 11 bases match TRBD1. The germline CDR1 and CDR2 sequences are SEHNR and FQNEAQ (reference sequence). V lost 5 bases and J lost 5; bases outside the gene matches: 11. This CDR3 contains 16 residues. CDR3 coding DNA: TGTGCCAGCAGCCCGGACAGGGGGCAAGGGTTGGACGAGCAGTACTTC. Amino acid sequence: CASSPDRGQGLDEQYF.

This clone was detected only once. J is TRBJ2-7 and V is TRBV4-3; no definite D call. This CDR3 is built from 16 residues. Germline V gene sequence: CDR1 LGHNA, CDR2 YSLEER. The V end lost 0 bases, the J end lost 3 bases, and 15 bases lay between the germline ends. The CDR3 loop reads CASSQDVTGRLYEQYF. CDR3 bases: TGCGCCAGCAGCCAAGATGTAACGGGTCGCCTCTACGAGCAGTACTTC.

This rearrangement joins TRBV13 to TRBJ2-1, with D maybe TRBD2 (6 bases). V was pared by 5 bases and J by 2 bases, with 16 bases between. CDR3 length equals 16 residues. Germline V gives CDR1 PRHDT, CDR2 FYEKMQ (reference sequence). The CDR3 DNA reads as TGTGCCAGCAGCCCTCTAGCGCTAAATACCTACAATGAGCAGTTCTTC. As protein: CASSPLALNTYNEQFF.

The rearrangement joins TRBV27 to TRBJ1-5; D is unresolved. The V end was cut by 8 bases, the J end by 0 bases, with 11 bases between. Germline loops: CDR1 MNHEY, CDR2 SMNVEV (reference sequence). The CDR3 contains 14 residues. DNA for the CDR3: TGTGCCAGCGGGAGAACTCGTAGCAATCAGCCCCAGCATTTT. As protein: CASGRTRSNQPQHF.

The rearrangement joins TRBV2 to TRBJ1-1; TRBD1 aligns across 8 bases. V was clipped by 3 bases and J by 5 bases; unmatched bases: 11. Germline CDR1 and CDR2: SNHLY and FYNNEI. This CDR3 contains 16 residues. The CDR3 here is CASSEKSGGAWTEAFF. CDR3 in DNA: TGTGCCAGCAGTGAGAAGTCAGGGGGCGCGTGGACTGAAGCTTTCTTT.

The chain carries TRBV2 and TRBJ1-2; D is possibly TRBD1 (5 bases). The V and J ends lost 5 bases and 0 bases respectively, with 10 bases between them. This CDR3 comprises 14 residues. In germline, CDR1 is SNHLY, CDR2 FYNNEI. This CDR3 reads CASSYGATNYGYTF. The CDR3 nucleotides are TGTGCCAGCAGTTATGGGGCAACTAACTATGGCTACACCTTC. The full variable domain, completed using reference TRBV2 and TRBJ1-2, is EPEVTQTPSHQVTQMGQEVILRCVPISNHLYFYWYRQILGQKVEFLVSFYNNEISEKSEIFDDQFSVERPDGSNFTLKIRSTKLEDSAMYFCASSYGATNYGYTFGSGTRLTVV.

This chain joins TRBV9 and TRBJ2-2; TRBD1 is a possible D gene (6 bases). CDR3 size: 16 residues. V was shortened by 5 bases and J by 8 bases, with 22 bases between the two germline ends. Germline-derived CDR1 and CDR2 are SGDLS and YYNGEE. The CDR3 DNA reads TGTGCCAGCAGTGGCAGGGGTTCCACACCTGGGGGGGAGCTGTTTTTT. Amino acid sequence: CASSGRGSTPGGELFF. Full variable domain (remainder filled in from reference TRBV9 and TRBJ2-2): DSGVTQTPKHLITATGQRVTLRCSPRSGDLSVYWYQQSLDQGLQFLIQYYNGEERAKGNILERFSAQQFPDLHSELNLSSLELGDSALYFCASSGRGSTPGGELFFGEGSRLTVL.

The rearrangement joins TRBV7-2 to TRBJ1-1; maybe TRBD1 (6 bases). CDR1 is SGHTA and CDR2 is FQGNSA in the germline V gene. V was cut by 2 bases and J by 7 bases, with 8 bases left in between. This CDR3 comprises 12 residues. The CDR3 region is CASSLNRVEAFF. The CDR3 DNA sequence: TGTGCCAGCAGCTTAAACAGGGTTGAAGCTTTCTTT.

The chain is built from TRBV7-2 and TRBJ2-4; TRBD2 matches at 10 bases. V was pared by 2 bases and J by 3 bases, with 4 bases of the junction left unmatched. The germline V gene has CDR1 SGHTA and CDR2 FQGNSA. The CDR3 sequence is 16 residues long. Here the CDR3 DNA reads TGTGCCAGCAGCTTAACAGCGGGAGGGGTCAAAAACATTCAGTACTTC. It specifies CASSLTAGGVKNIQYF.

This chain uses TRBV14 with TRBJ2-7, with 10 bases that match TRBD2. V lost 2 bases and J lost 6; bases outside the gene matches: 4. This CDR3 comprises 14 residues. Germline CDR1 and CDR2: SGHDN and FVKESK. The CDR3 DNA follows: TGTGCCAGCAGCCAATCACTAGCGGGGACCGAGCAGTACTTC. This codes for CASSQSLAGTEQYF.

This clone was seen more than once but under ten times. The chain employs TRBV29-1 and TRBJ2-7; a weak D match, TRBD2 (6 bases). The CDR3 has 14 residues. V was trimmed by 7 bases and J by 0 bases, leaving 16 bases between them. The V gene's germline CDR1 is SQVTM and CDR2 ANQGSEA. CDR3 DNA sequence: TGCAGCGCCACACGCTCGACTAGCTCCTACGAGCAGTACTTC. It codes for CSATRSTSSYEQYF.

The genes are TRBV28 and TRBJ2-5; 9 bases map to TRBD2. The V gene end was trimmed by 6 bases and the J gene end by 6 bases; junction bases not matched to a gene: 17. Per the germline V gene, CDR1 is MDHEN and CDR2 is SYDVKM. The CDR3 runs to 17 residues. The CDR3 sequence is CASSQRGETSGGKTQYF. The CDR3 coding sequence is TGTGCCAGCAGCCAAAGGGGAGAGACTAGCGGAGGAAAGACCCAGTACTTC.

As regards this clone: At one of its ends the junction is not consistent with the germline gene, which may arise from a read error. J is TRBJ2-5 and V is TRBV7-7, with 7 positions matching TRBD2. Germline V gene lookup returns CDR1 SSHAT and CDR2 FNYEAQ (reference sequence). There are 17 residues in the CDR3. In nucleotides, the CDR3 is TGTGCTAGCAGCTTAGGGTCGGGGGGAAAACGTCGGGAGACCCAGTACTTC. Translating gives CASSLGSGGKRRETQYF.

J is TRBJ2-3 and V is TRBV27, with TRBD2 matching 7 bases. This CDR3 region has 16 residues. Looked up from germline, CDR1 is MNHEY and CDR2 is SMNVEV (reference sequence). J was trimmed by 1 base and V by 2 bases; bases with no gene match: 6. The CDR3 here is CASSLRGEGGTDTQYF. CDR3 coding DNA: TGTGCCAGCAGTTTACGGGGGGAAGGTGGCACAGATACGCAGTATTTT.